This TCR beta chain was recovered during a study of blood T cell repertoires in COVID-19. About the research overall: There were acute and convalescent COVID-19 samples, and they came from the United States, Italy and Spain. In each case, the material was cDNA or gDNA derived from T cells, B-cell-depleted T cells, or PBMCs.

This clone was seen more than once but under ten times. V was clipped by 6 bases and J by 7 bases, with 18 bases between them. The CDR3 is made up of 15 amino acids. Germline V gene lookup returns CDR1 SGHTA and CDR2 FQGTGA. Seattle's enrolled individuals joined amid active infection and were then monitored longitudinally. Using immunoSEQ multiplex PCR, the repertoire was profiled, and TCRdb retains in-frame clones only, with some absent. This sample carries about 90,000 clones, around 90% of them seen once, and the ten largest clones take around 2.9%. Sequenced: peripheral blood. The rearrangement uses TRBV7-3 and TRBJ2-2, with D perhaps matching TRBD1 (6 bases). The clonotype comes from a man between 45 and 60 years old with COVID-19, enrolled during active disease. CDR3 nucleotides: TGTGCCAGCAGAGAGAAACAGGGTTCTATCGGGGAGCTGTTTTTT. Residues: CASREKQGSIGELFF.